The 12 T cell receptor beta chains in this list originate from one sample, sequenced in a study of T cell repertoires in cytomegalovirus infection. Their recognized antigens are unknown. MiXCR was run by TCRdb on the reads, yielding one entry per CDR3 protein. This table holds a few hundred thousand distinct CDR3 sequences, over 35% found once. Sequenced material: cultured PBMCs, taken from culture after CMV antigen stimulation. The receptors were sampled from a human donor in good health (CMV status not recorded). Some clones in this sample may be carry-over from other donors' samples.

This sequence joins TRBV19 and TRBJ1-3; D gene uncertain. In germline, CDR1 is LNHDA, CDR2 SQIVND (reference sequence). V lost 2 bases, J lost 2 bases, and 7 bases lay in between. The CDR3 extends over 14 amino acids. For the CDR3, the DNA is TGTGCCAGTAGTATATCCACCGCTGGAAACACCATATATTTT. It specifies CASSISTAGNTIYF. Together with reference TRBV19 and TRBJ1-3, the CDR3 gives the full variable domain: DGGITQSPKYLFRKEGQNVTLSCEQNLNHDAMYWYRQDPGQGLRLIYYSQIVNDFQKGDIAEGYSVSREKKESFPLTVTSAQKNPTAFYLCASSISTAGNTIYFGEGSWLTVV.

The chain carries TRBV20-1 and TRBJ2-7; no definite D call. CDR1 and CDR2 (germline): DFQATT, SNEGSKA (reference sequence). Trimming removed 4 bases at V and 7 bases at J, with 14 bases between. This CDR3 is built from 12 residues. The CDR3 coding sequence is TGCAGTGCTAACCCCTCTTCTCGGGAGCAGTACTTC. Its translation is CSANPSSREQYF.

V is TRBV14 and J is TRBJ2-5; D not certain. The germline V and J ends were trimmed by 0 bases and 5 bases, with 13 bases remaining between them. From germline, CDR1 is SGHDN and CDR2 FVKESK. The CDR3 spans 15 residues. The CDR3 sequence is CASSQDRHAEETQYF. The DNA of the CDR3 is TGTGCCAGCAGCCAAGACCGCCATGCCGAGGAGACCCAGTACTTC.

This rearrangement joins TRBV7-9 to TRBJ2-3; 10 nucleotides match TRBD2. Germline trimming cut 6 bases from V and 2 bases from J; bases unmatched to any gene: 8. CDR3 length: 16 residues. From germline, CDR1 is SEHNR and CDR2 FQNEAQ (reference sequence). CDR3 DNA sequence: TGTGCCAGCAGGGCAGGCAGCGGGGGGGCCACAGATACGCAGTATTTT. It is translated as CASRAGSGGATDTQYF.

The chain carries TRBV5-6 and TRBJ1-5; D call uncertain. CDR1 and CDR2 (germline): SGHDT, YYEEEE. Trimming stripped 0 bases from V and 1 base from J, with 8 bases between. The CDR3 is made up of 15 amino acids. CDR3 sequence (DNA): TGTGCCAGCAGCTTGGGTTCAGCCAGCAATCAGCCCCAGCATTTT. Protein sequence: CASSLGSASNQPQHF. Variable domain in full (rest from reference TRBV5-6 and TRBJ1-5): DAGVTQSPTHLIKTRGQQVTLRCSPKSGHDTVSWYQQALGQGPQFIFQYYEEEERQRGNFPDRFSGHQFPNYSSELNVNALLLGDSALYLCASSLGSASNQPQHFGDGTRLSIL.

The J gene is TRBJ2-1, the V gene TRBV20-1, with 8 bases that match TRBD2. The CDR3 loop spans 12 amino acids. From germline, CDR1 is DFQATT and CDR2 SNEGSKA (reference sequence). The J segment lost 9 bases and the V segment lost 6 bases, leaving 7 bases of the junction unmatched. CDR3 sequence reads: CSAPTSAFEQFF. Here the CDR3 DNA reads TGCAGTGCCCCGACTAGCGCCTTTGAGCAGTTCTTC.

This clonotype has just a few counts. The V gene is TRBV7-2, the J gene TRBJ1-2; TRBD1 agrees at 7 bases. V lost 5 bases, J lost 8 bases, and 14 bases stayed unmatched. Per germline, CDR1 SGHTA and CDR2 FQGNSA. The CDR3 length is 15 residues. Here the CDR3 reads CASSLGQATGEGYTF. CDR3 in DNA: TGTGCCAGCAGCCTCGGACAGGCCACGGGGGAAGGCTACACCTTC.

J is TRBJ1-1 and V is TRBV6-5; TRBD1 matches 8 bases. CDR3 length equals 13 residues. V shed 7 bases and J 1 base; nucleotides not matched to a gene: 2. Germline V gene sequence: CDR1 MNHEY, CDR2 SVGAGI. CDR3 bases: TGTGCCAGCACCGGGACAGGGAACACTGAAGCTTTCTTT. Its translation: CASTGTGNTEAFF.

The rearrangement links TRBV27 to TRBJ2-7, with D unresolved. The CDR3 is made up of 12 amino acids. V gave up 5 bases and J gave up 9 bases, with 14 bases separating them. Germline values: CDR1 MNHEY, CDR2 SMNVEV (reference sequence). CDR3 DNA: TGTGCCAGCAGTCCCAACGGCCTGGGGCAGTACTTC. It is translated as CASSPNGLGQYF.

The J gene is TRBJ2-2, the V gene TRBV6-1, with D tentatively TRBD1 or TRBD2 (5 bases each). Looked up from germline, CDR1 is MNHNS and CDR2 is SASEGT. V was shortened by 6 bases and J by 4 bases, with 12 bases between the two germline ends. This CDR3 contains 14 residues. CDR3 nucleotide sequence: TGTGCCAGCAGACCCGGGGCCTTCACCGGGGAGCTGTTTTTT. This encodes CASRPGAFTGELFF.

The chain carries TRBV19 and TRBJ1-1; D is possibly TRBD1 (6 bases). Germline-derived CDR1 and CDR2 are LNHDA and SQIVND (reference sequence). The V end lost 4 bases, the J end lost 1 base, and 13 bases lay between the germline ends. This CDR3 has 15 amino acids. CDR3 sequence (DNA): TGTGCCAGTAGTAGTCACAGGGCCCGGAACACTGAAGCTTTCTTT. Its translation: CASSSHRARNTEAFF.

The chain joins TRBV10-3 to TRBJ1-5; no clear D gene. Germline lookup yields CDR1 ENHRY and CDR2 SYGVKD. This CDR3 region has 14 residues. The ends were cut back, 1 base at V and 4 bases at J, with 8 bases in the middle. For the CDR3, the DNA is TGTGCCATCAGTGAGTTCCAAGCGAATCAGCCCCAGCATTTT. Translating gives CAISEFQANQPQHF.